Below are 16 T cell receptor delta chains sequenced from a single sample in a study of gamma-delta T cells after stem cell transplantation. TCRdb ran CATT on the RT-PCR reads. Of about 3,000 delta-chain clones in the sample, approximately 9.2% were seen once. Sequences were obtained from gamma-delta T cells. The receptors originated from a human donor. It is not recorded whose cells these are; they may come from a transplant donor.

This clone was detected a few times. A read error is likely here: a far larger clone is one base away. The same CDR3 is also encoded by other DNA sequences in this sample. This chain connects TRDV2 to TRDJ1, with 9 bases lining up with TRDD3. Germline V CDR1 and CDR2: GEAIGNYY, EKD. The CDR3 covers 15 residues. The CDR3 DNA is TGTGCCTGCGACACCTGGGGGATTGGCACCGATAAACTCATCTTT. Encoded protein: CACDTWGIGTDKLIF.

The rearrangement links TRDV3 to TRDJ1; TRDD3 aligns across 7 bases. CDR1 TVYSNPD and CDR2 GDNSRS come from the germline V gene (reference sequence). Germline trimming cut 4 bases from V and 0 bases from J; bases unmatched to any gene: 8. This CDR3 region has 14 residues. CDR3 region: CASRLGDDTDKLIF. CDR3 DNA: TGTGCCTCCAGGTTGGGGGACGACACCGATAAACTCATCTTT.

By sample share, this clone is large. Other DNA sequences within the sample encode an identical CDR3. This sequence joins TRDV2 and TRDJ3, with 9 positions matching TRDD3. Germline-derived CDR1 and CDR2 are GEAIGNYY and EKD. CDR3 length: 17 amino acids. The J segment lost 0 bases and the V segment lost 2 bases, leaving 1 base of the junction unmatched. The DNA of the CDR3 is TGTGCCTGTGACATACTGGGGGACTCCTGGGACACCCGACAGATGTTTTTC. Protein sequence: CACDILGDSWDTRQMFF.

Judged by abundance, this clone is large. Other DNA sequences in this specimen translate into the identical CDR3. This rearrangement joins TRDV2 to TRDJ3, with 9 positions matching TRDD3. The germline gives CDR1 GEAIGNYY, CDR2 EKD. The CDR3 consists of 19 residues. J was trimmed by 0 bases and V by 0 bases; bases with no gene match: 5. The CDR3 protein is CACDTWGISLSWDTRQMFF. CDR3 nucleotide sequence: TGTGCCTGTGACACCTGGGGGATATCCCTCTCCTGGGACACCCGACAGATGTTTTTC.

This clone was seen a few times. A far larger clone differs by one base, so this is likely a read error. The rearrangement joins TRDV2 to TRDJ2; 8 positions match TRDD3. Germline V gene data show CDR1 as GEAIGNYY and CDR2 as EKD. This CDR3 contains 14 residues. CDR3 loop: CACGTWGMTAQLFF. The CDR3 region has the DNA TGTGCCTGTGGCACCTGGGGGATGACAGCACAACTCTTCTTT.

In its sample, this clone was seen a few times. The amino acid sequence in TCRdb belongs to a much larger clone and departs from this DNA's translation at residue 10, likely a sequencing read error; the sequence shown is translated from the DNA. The gene calls are TRDV2 and TRDJ3; TRDD3 matches at 8 bases. J lost 2 bases, V lost 3 bases, and 8 bases had no gene match. The length of the CDR3 is 18 residues. Per germline, CDR1 GEAIGNYY and CDR2 EKD. CDR3: CACDVLGASPWDTRQMFF. CDR3 nucleotide sequence: TGTGCCTGTGACGTACTGGGGGCCAGCCCCTGGGACACCCGACAGATGTTTTTC.

This clone appeared a few times. A much bigger clone sits one base away, suggesting this may be a read error. At the DNA level, this CDR3 is encoded by other sequences in the same sample as well. The chain carries TRDV2 and TRDJ2; a weak D match, TRDD3 (6 bases). CDR3 length equals 15 residues. CDR1 GEAIGNYY and CDR2 EKD come from the germline V gene. The CDR3 nucleotides read TGTGCCTGCGACACCTGGGGAGCTTTGACAGCACAACTCTTCTTT. This sequence encodes CACDTWGALTAQLFF.

With respect to this clone: A far larger clone is one nucleotide away, so this likely arose from a read error. The same CDR3 is also encoded by other DNA sequences in this sample. V gene TRDV2 combines with J gene TRDJ3, with 13 nucleotides matching TRDD3. CDR1 and CDR2 from the germline V gene are GEAIGNYY and EKD. CDR3 length equals 21 residues. Written as DNA, the CDR3 is TGTGCCTGTGACACCTGGGGCACTGGGGGATACGGCTCCTGGGACACTCGACAGATGTTTTTC. Its translation: CACDTWGTGGYGSWDTRQMFF.

The J gene is TRDJ3, the V gene TRDV2, with 12 bases lining up with TRDD3. CDR1 GEAIGNYY and CDR2 EKD come from the germline V gene. V gave up 2 bases and J gave up 0 bases; unmatched junction bases: 4. This CDR3 spans 19 amino acids. DNA of the CDR3: TGTGCCTGTGACAGTACTGGGGGATACCTCTCCTGGGACACCCGACAGATGTTTTTC. Translation gives CACDSTGGYLSWDTRQMFF.

This clone was recorded a few times. It differs at one base from a far larger clone, so likely a read error. The chain carries TRDV2 and TRDJ3, with 8 bases aligning to TRDD3. J was trimmed by 2 bases and V by 3 bases; bases with no gene match: 11. This CDR3 is built from 19 residues. Germline V gene data show CDR1 as GEAIGNYY and CDR2 as EKD. The chain's CDR3 is CACDGWGTPRPWDTRQMFF. The CDR3 nucleotides are TGTGCCTGTGACGGCTGGGGGACTCCTCGACCCTGGGACACCCGACAGATGTTTTTC.

This clone showed up just a few times. This likely came from a read error, as a far larger clone is one base away. V usage is TRDV2 and J usage is TRDJ2; 8 nucleotides line up with TRDD3. This CDR3 spans 15 amino acids. Germline lookup yields CDR1 GEAIGNYY and CDR2 EKD. CDR3 sequence (DNA): TGTGCCTGTGACTTTATGGGGGATTTGGCAGCACAACTCTTCTTT. Translated: CACDFMGDLAAQLFF.

This clone was seen more than once but under ten times. V usage is TRDV1 and J usage is TRDJ2; TRDD2 is a possible D gene (6 bases). This CDR3 region has 20 residues. Germline CDR1 is TSWWSYY and CDR2 is QGS. The V end was cut by 2 bases, the J end by 5 bases, with 27 bases between. CDR3 residues: CALGESSFRGLIPFTAQLFF. The CDR3 DNA is TGTGCTCTTGGGGAATCTTCCTTCCGGGGCCTAATCCCCTTCACAGCACAACTCTTCTTT.

Of note for this clone: This may stem from a read error, because a much larger clone lies one nucleotide away. Additional DNA sequences in this sample encode the identical CDR3. This chain connects TRDV2 to TRDJ1; TRDD3 agrees at 9 bases. Germline CDR1 reads GEAIGNYY; CDR2 reads EKD. After removal of 0 bases from V and 4 bases from J, the junction contained 11 bases not matched to a gene. CDR3 length: 17 amino acids. CDR3 DNA: TGTGCCTGTGACACCTTCCCGGGGATACGCGGCAGCGATAAACTCATCTTT. It translates to CACDTFPGIRGSDKLIF.

This clone has more than one count but fewer than ten. A much larger clone lies one base from this, so it may be a read error. The CDR3 loop is CALGIHPGGRDWGWDTDKLIF. The CDR3 coding sequence is TGTGCTCTTGGGATCCACCCAGGCGGGCGAGACTGGGGATGGGACACCGATAAACTCATCTTT. The chain is built from TRDV1 and TRDJ1; 7 nucleotides agree with TRDD3. This CDR3 has 21 residues. V was pared by 5 bases and J by 0 bases, with 24 bases of the junction left unmatched. Germline CDR1 and CDR2: TSWWSYY and QGS.

This clone appeared a few times. This chain joins TRDV1 and TRDJ1; perhaps TRDD2 as D (5 bases). There are 20 residues in the CDR3. V was trimmed by 4 bases and J by 2 bases, leaving 29 bases between them. The germline CDR1 and CDR2 sequences are TSWWSYY and QGS. The CDR3 here is CALGARGSWLPLGGTDKLIF. CDR3 in DNA: TGTGCTCTTGGGGCTAGAGGTTCCTGGTTACCCCTAGGCGGGACCGATAAACTCATCTTT.

This clone ranks as large. Other DNA sequences in this specimen translate into the identical CDR3. V usage is TRDV2 and J usage is TRDJ3, with 9 bases aligning to TRDD3. Germline CDR1 and CDR2: GEAIGNYY and EKD. Trimming took 0 bases from V and 0 from J; bases not matched to a gene: 11. The CDR3 totals 21 residues. CDR3 residues: CACDTATSGGSSSWDTRQMFF. CDR3 DNA sequence: TGTGCCTGTGACACCGCTACGTCTGGGGGATCGAGCTCCTGGGACACCCGACAGATGTTTTTC.